This TCR beta chain was retrieved from a study of cytomegalovirus exposure and HLA in healthy donors. Broader study findings: Compared with the approximately 680-donor mean, an Asian-associated ancestry cluster reportedly had fewer N-insertions, according to a later analysis. In a later analysis, across HLA loci, associated TCR counts were highest for DRB1, lowest for HLA-C. For most TCR beta V segments, an earlier analysis put the productive rate at about 90% or about 30% of the time.

The length of the CDR3 is 15 residues. V lost 6 bases and J 0 bases, leaving 12 bases between the germline ends. Germline assignment: CDR1 SNHLY and CDR2 FYNNEI. It was with 60 Vbeta and 13 Jbeta primers that the PCR ran. Data came from immunoSEQ multiplex PCR; TCRdb stores just in-frame clones and leaves some out. The sample gives approximately 97,000 clones, around 63% of which show up once; 4.8% is in the top ten. There are a few counts of this clone. Its antigen is undetermined. The sequence was obtained from a human donor in good health. The sequencing sample was made of PBMCs. The gene calls are TRBV2 and TRBJ2-1; D not certain. The CDR3 bases are TGTGCCAGCAGACTCTATCCCTCCTCCTACAATGAGCAGTTCTTC. Protein product: CASRLYPSSYNEQFF.